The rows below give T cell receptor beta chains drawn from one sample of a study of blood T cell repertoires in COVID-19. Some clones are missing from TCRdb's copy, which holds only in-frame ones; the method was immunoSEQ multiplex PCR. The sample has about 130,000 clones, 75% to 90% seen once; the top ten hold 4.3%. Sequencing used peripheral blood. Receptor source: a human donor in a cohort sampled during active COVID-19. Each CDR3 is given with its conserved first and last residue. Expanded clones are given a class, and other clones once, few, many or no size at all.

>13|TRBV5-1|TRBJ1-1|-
CASSEQGDTEAFF
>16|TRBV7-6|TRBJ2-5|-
CASSLDRGTGQETQYF
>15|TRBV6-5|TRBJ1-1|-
CASSYSRGQNTEAFF
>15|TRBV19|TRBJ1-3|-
CASRQGTGSGNTIYF
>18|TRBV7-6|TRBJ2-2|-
CASSLPPGQESNTGELFF
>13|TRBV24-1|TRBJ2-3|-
CATSDAIEDTQYF
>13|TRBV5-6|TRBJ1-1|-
CASSPSGQTEAFF
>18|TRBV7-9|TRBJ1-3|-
CASSSTRIKTESGNTIYF
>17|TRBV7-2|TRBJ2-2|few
CASSSQGTLAGAGELFF
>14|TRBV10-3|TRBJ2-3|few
CAVLRRGDTDTQYF
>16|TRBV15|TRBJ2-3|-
CATSSDSGGSTDTQYF
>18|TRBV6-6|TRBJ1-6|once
CASSPGIVGGSYNSPLHF
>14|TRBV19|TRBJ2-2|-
CAIPAGDTPGELFF
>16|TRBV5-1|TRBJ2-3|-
CASSLLAGVGTDTQYF
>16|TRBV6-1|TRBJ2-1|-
CASSGAGGPSYNEQFF
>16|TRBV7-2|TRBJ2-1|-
CASSLMWGQGYNEQFF
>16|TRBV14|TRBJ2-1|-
CASSRQRGRRYNEQFF
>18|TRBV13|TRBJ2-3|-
CASSSFGTSGGKTDTQYF
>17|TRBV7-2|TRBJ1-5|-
CASSPRAGRYSNQPQHF
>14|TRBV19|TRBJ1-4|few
CASSRTGADEKLFF
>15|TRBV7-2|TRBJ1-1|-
CASSLDPGKSSEAFF
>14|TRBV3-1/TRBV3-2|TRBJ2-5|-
CASSQKGGQQTQYF
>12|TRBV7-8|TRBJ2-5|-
CASSFGGETQYF
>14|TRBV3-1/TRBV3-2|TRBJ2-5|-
CASSRSGSGETQYF
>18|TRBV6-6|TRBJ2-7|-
CASSPFNVWGQGTREQYF
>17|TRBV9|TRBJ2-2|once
CASSVGSGGLNTGELFF
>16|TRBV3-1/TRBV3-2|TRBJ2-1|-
CASSQGWGGSYNEQFF
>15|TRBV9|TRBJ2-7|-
CASSPKPGLSYEQYF
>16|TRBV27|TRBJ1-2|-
CASSSPLGGGGYGYTF
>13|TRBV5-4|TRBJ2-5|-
CASSPGQQETQYF
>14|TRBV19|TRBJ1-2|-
CASRGQGINYGYTF
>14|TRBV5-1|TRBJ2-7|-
CASSSGRTSYEQYF
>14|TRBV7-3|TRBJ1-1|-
CASSQTGANTEAFF
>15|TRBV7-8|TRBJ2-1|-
CASSRDRVTSFEQFF
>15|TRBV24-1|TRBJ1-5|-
CATSDSAGVAGAQHF
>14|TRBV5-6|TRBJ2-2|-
CASSVEEGPGELFF
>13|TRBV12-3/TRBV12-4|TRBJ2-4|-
CASLVSSKNIQYF
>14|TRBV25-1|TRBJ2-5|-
CASSPATGAETQYF
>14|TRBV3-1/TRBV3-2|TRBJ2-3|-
CASSQDPRADTQYF
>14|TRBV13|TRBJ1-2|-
CASSLNRGPGGYTF
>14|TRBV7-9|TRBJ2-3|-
CASMALSSTDTQYF
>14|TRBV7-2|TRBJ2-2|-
CASSLRGNTGELFF
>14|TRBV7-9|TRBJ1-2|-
CASSSRTENYGYTF
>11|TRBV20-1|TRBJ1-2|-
CSARSGRGYTF